Sequencing of this TCR beta chain was carried out in a study of blood T cells in healthy people across ages. The junction had 6 bases not matched to a gene; V was cut back by 2 bases and J by 2 bases. The CDR3 has 16 residues. CDR1 is MNHEY and CDR2 is SVGAGI in the germline V gene. The use of a sample-barcoded 5' primer and a J-beta primer mix characterized a second PCR of about 7 to 12 cycles. CDR3-containing paired-end reads numbering at least 3 million came from each sample. TCRdb re-called the 5' RACE reads with MiXCR, one entry per CDR3 protein. The sample contains 1.2 million to 1.5 million distinct CDR3 sequences, 42% of which appear only once.

The sequencing sample was made of blood. This chain joins TRBV6-5 and TRBJ2-1; 7 nucleotides match TRBD2. The receptor comes from a woman aged 18-35 years in good health. The CDR3 sequence is CASSYGRERPYNEQFF. DNA of the CDR3: TGTGCCAGCAGTTACGGGCGGGAGAGGCCCTACAATGAGCAGTTCTTC.